Each of the 23 T cell receptor beta chains below was sequenced from the same sample in a study of cytomegalovirus exposure and HLA in healthy donors. PCR primers comprised 60 Vbeta and 13 Jbeta primers. TCRdb keeps only in-frame clones here, not all; method: immunoSEQ multiplex PCR. This table holds about 190,000 clones, over 60% found once. Source material: PBMCs. The receptor source for this set is a woman aged 25 to 45 in good health and CMV-seropositive.

The chain combines TRBV28 with TRBJ1-4; perhaps TRBD1 as D (5 bases). Trimming stripped 3 bases from V and 10 bases from J, with 15 bases between. The CDR3 contains 14 residues. Germline V gene data show CDR1 as MDHEN and CDR2 as SYDVKM. The CDR3 protein is CASSFSDGGGKLFF. The CDR3 nucleotides read TGTGCCAGCAGTTTTTCGGACGGGGGGGGAAAACTGTTTTTT.

This clone was observed a few times. The rearrangement uses TRBV7-9 and TRBJ2-7; 8 nucleotides line up with TRBD1. Trimming removed 4 bases from V and 3 bases from J; junction bases left unmatched: 5. The CDR3 extends over 14 amino acids. The germline V gene has CDR1 SEHNR and CDR2 FQNEAQ (reference sequence). For the CDR3, the DNA is TGTGCCAGCAGCTCCCAGGGGGCTAACTACGAGCAGTACTTC. Residues: CASSSQGANYEQYF.

This clone was seen more than once but under ten times. This sequence joins TRBV4-2 and TRBJ2-5; TRBD2 agrees at 8 bases. The junction had 10 bases not matched to a gene; V was cut back by 4 bases and J by 3 bases. The CDR3 length is 16 residues. CDR1 LGHNA and CDR2 YNFKEQ come from the germline V gene. CDR3 protein: CASSRAGTSEKETQYF. CDR3 nucleotides: TGTGCCAGCAGCCGAGCCGGGACTAGTGAAAAAGAGACCCAGTACTTC.

J is TRBJ2-1 and V is TRBV4-1; 7 bases agree with TRBD1. The CDR3 contains 15 residues. Germline V gene sequence: CDR1 MGHRA, CDR2 YSYEKL. With V trimmed by 6 bases and J by 4 bases, 9 bases remained unmatched. CDR3 DNA sequence: TGCGCCAGCAGACATGCAGGGGGAGAATACAATGAGCAGTTCTTC. Protein: CASRHAGGEYNEQFF.

The chain combines TRBV5-1 with TRBJ1-2; no clear D gene. CDR1 SGHRS and CDR2 YFSETQ come from the germline V gene. The CDR3 contains 13 residues. Trimming shortened V by 3 bases and J by 2 bases, and 8 bases separated the two germline ends. The CDR3 is CASSSSGNYGYTF. The CDR3 nucleotides read TGCGCCAGCAGCTCGTCAGGAAACTATGGCTACACCTTC. The full variable domain, rest sourced from reference TRBV5-1 and TRBJ1-2, is KAGVTQTPRYLIKTRGQQVTLSCSPISGHRSVSWYQQTPGQGLQFLFEYFSETQRNKGNFPGRFSGRQFSNSRSEMNVSTLELGDSALYLCASSSSGNYGYTFGSGTRLTVV.

The genes are TRBV11-2 and TRBJ2-1; 13 bases line up with TRBD2. Germline CDR1 SGHAT, CDR2 FQNNGV. This CDR3 contains 17 residues. The trim removed 5 bases at V and 7 bases at J, leaving 11 bases unmatched. The CDR3, as DNA: TGTGCCAGCAGCAGACGACTAGCGGGAGGACCGCGGAATGAGCAGTTCTTC. It yields the protein CASSRRLAGGPRNEQFF.

The chain uses TRBV6-6 and TRBJ1-2; D is perhaps TRBD1 (5 bases). Trimming pared 2 bases from V and 6 bases from J, leaving 10 bases between. This CDR3 spans 13 amino acids. The germline gives CDR1 MNHNY, CDR2 SVGAGI (reference sequence). The CDR3 protein is CASSYGEGHGYTF. In DNA form, the CDR3 reads TGTGCCAGCAGTTACGGGGAGGGGCATGGCTACACCTTC.

The genes are TRBV5-1 and TRBJ2-2; D not certain. CDR3 size: 15 residues. V lost 3 bases to trimming and J lost 7 bases, with 16 bases between them. Germline V gene sequence: CDR1 SGHRS, CDR2 YFSETQ. The CDR3 DNA reads TGCGCCAGCAGCTGGGCAGATACCCCCGTCGGGGAGCTGTTTTTT. This encodes CASSWADTPVGELFF.

V usage is TRBV28 and J usage is TRBJ2-1; TRBD2 matches at 12 bases. The CDR3 is 15 residues long. CDR1 is MDHEN, CDR2 SYDVKM, per germline. V shed 6 bases and J 6 bases; nucleotides not matched to a gene: 6. In nucleotides, the CDR3 is TGTGCCAGCAGCCAGACTAGCGGGGGCCGCAATGAGCAGTTCTTC. Translating gives CASSQTSGGRNEQFF.

The V gene is TRBV6-5, the J gene TRBJ2-7; D possibly corresponds to TRBD1 (5 bases). V dropped 2 bases and J dropped 4 bases, with 15 bases sitting between them. Germline CDR1 MNHEY, CDR2 SVGAGI. This CDR3 is 15 amino acids long. The CDR3 loop reads CASSYLRTSAYEQYF. The CDR3 DNA reads TGTGCCAGCAGTTACCTAAGGACATCCGCTTACGAGCAGTACTTC.

The CDR3 DNA sequence: TGTGCCAGCAGCCAAGATTTACGGGAAACCGGCTACAATGAGCAGTTCTTC. It is translated as CASSQDLRETGYNEQFF. The V and J genes are TRBV4-2 and TRBJ2-1, with TRBD2 as a possible D gene (5 bases). CDR3 length equals 17 residues. The V and J ends lost 0 bases and 3 bases respectively, with 15 bases between them. Per germline, CDR1 LGHNA and CDR2 YNFKEQ.

This clone showed up just a few times. The chain employs TRBV7-9 and TRBJ1-1; D uncertain. V was shortened by 1 base and J by 7 bases, with 7 bases between the two germline ends. The CDR3 covers 12 residues. CDR1 is SEHNR and CDR2 is FQNEAQ in the germline V gene (reference sequence). The CDR3 is CASSLEAGEAFF. In nucleotides, the CDR3 is TGTGCCAGCAGCTTAGAAGCCGGTGAAGCTTTCTTT.

This clone came up a few times. Here the CDR3 DNA reads TGTGCTAGTGGTCTAGGGGGGGGCCCGTCCCGGGATACGCAGTATTTT. Translating gives CASGLGGGPSRDTQYF. This chain connects TRBV12-5 to TRBJ2-3; a possible D gene is TRBD2 (7 bases). Germline lookup yields CDR1 LGHNT and CDR2 FRNRAP. Trimming cost V 5 bases and J 6 bases, with 21 bases left between them. The CDR3 contains 16 residues.

This chain links TRBV28 with TRBJ2-1; no clear D gene. The germline CDR1 and CDR2 sequences are MDHEN and SYDVKM. The CDR3 has 14 residues. V lost 5 bases and J lost 0, with 8 bases in between. The CDR3 protein is CASSRLSSYNEQFF. CDR3 nucleotide sequence: TGTGCCAGCAGTCGACTGAGCTCCTACAATGAGCAGTTCTTC.

The chain recombines TRBV2 with TRBJ2-3; 8 nucleotides agree with TRBD2. Germline CDR1 is SNHLY and CDR2 is FYNNEI. V shed 7 bases, J shed 4 bases, and the junction held 10 bases outside the gene matches. The CDR3 loop spans 15 amino acids. In DNA form, the CDR3 reads TGTGCCAGCACCACCCGAGCGGGAGCTTCAGATACGCAGTATTTT. It specifies CASTTRAGASDTQYF.

This clone occurred many times. The chain couples TRBV10-2 to TRBJ1-5; D uncertain. Trimming shortened V by 3 bases and J by 2 bases, and 11 bases separated the two germline ends. The CDR3 runs to 15 residues. The germline V gene has CDR1 WSHSY and CDR2 SAAADI. CDR3 region: CASSESKGGNQPQHF. The CDR3 nucleotides read TGCGCCAGCAGTGAAAGTAAGGGAGGCAATCAGCCCCAGCATTTT.

The table lists this clone with a few counts. The chain combines TRBV27 with TRBJ2-7, with 11 bases identical to TRBD1. Germline CDR1 MNHEY, CDR2 SMNVEV (reference sequence). After removal of 6 bases from V and 4 bases from J, the junction contained 11 bases not matched to a gene. The CDR3 totals 16 residues. The CDR3 DNA follows: TGTGCCAGCAGGATATTCGGGACAGGGGGTGTTTACGAGCAGTACTTC. This encodes CASRIFGTGGVYEQYF.

CDR3 sequence (DNA): TGTGCCAGCAGTCGAGGACAGGGCTATGGCTACACCTTC. Translation gives CASSRGQGYGYTF. The chain joins TRBV6-6 to TRBJ1-2; the match to TRBD1 covers 8 bases. In germline, CDR1 is MNHNY, CDR2 SVGAGI (reference sequence). The CDR3 runs 13 residues. The V gene end was trimmed by 5 bases and the J gene end by 4 bases; junction bases not matched to a gene: 3.

V gene TRBV30 combines with J gene TRBJ1-1; D unresolved. The germline V and J ends were trimmed by 4 bases and 5 bases, with 8 bases remaining between them. Germline values: CDR1 GTSNPN, CDR2 SVGIG (reference sequence). CDR3 size: 11 residues. The chain's CDR3 is CAWIRGTEAFF. As DNA, the CDR3 is TGTGCCTGGATCCGGGGTACTGAAGCTTTCTTT. The variable domain in full, completed from reference TRBV30 and TRBJ1-1, reads SQTIHQWPATLVQPVGSPLSLECTVEGTSNPNLYWYRQAAGRGLQLLFYSVGIGQISSEVPQNLSASRPQDRQFILSSKKLLLSDSGFYLCAWIRGTEAFFGQGTRLTVV.

The chain has TRBV6-1 and TRBJ1-1, with D unresolved. The CDR3 is 14 amino acids. V was clipped by 2 bases and J by 3 bases, with 10 bases between them. Germline V gives CDR1 MNHNS, CDR2 SASEGT. CDR3 loop: CASSEWAADTEAFF. For the CDR3, the DNA is TGTGCCAGCAGTGAATGGGCAGCCGACACTGAAGCTTTCTTT.

J is TRBJ1-2 and V is TRBV29-1, with D perhaps TRBD1 (5 bases). CDR1 is SQVTM, CDR2 ANQGSEA, per germline. The V end was cut by 0 bases, the J end by 7 bases, with 12 bases between. This CDR3 has 13 amino acids. The CDR3 loop reads CSVEEGRQGGYTF. The CDR3 coding sequence is TGCAGCGTTGAAGAAGGTCGGCAGGGTGGCTACACCTTC.

In its sample, this clone was seen a few times. This chain links TRBV19 with TRBJ1-2; D unresolved. The CDR3 is made up of 13 amino acids. Germline lookup yields CDR1 LNHDA and CDR2 SQIVND (reference sequence). Trimming took 10 bases from V and 4 from J, leaving 16 bases between them. The CDR3 is CATNRGETYGYTF. The DNA for the CDR3 is TGTGCCACAAACCGCGGAGAGACCTATGGCTACACCTTC.

This clone has just a few counts. The chain is built from TRBV7-2 and TRBJ2-3; D perhaps matches TRBD1 (6 bases). V gave up 1 base and J gave up 2 bases, with 10 bases separating them. In germline, CDR1 is SGHTA, CDR2 FQGNSA. The CDR3 has 15 residues. CDR3 DNA: TGTGCCAGCAGCTTAGTGGCAGGGGTCACAGATACGCAGTATTTT. It yields the protein CASSLVAGVTDTQYF.